The present T cell receptor (beta chain) was sequenced within a study of blood T cell repertoires in COVID-19. Study summary: From the United States, Italy and Spain came samples of acute and convalescent COVID-19. The cDNA or gDNA used as material had been derived from T cells, B-cell-depleted T cells, or PBMCs.

Germline-derived CDR1 and CDR2 are SGHKS and YYEKEE (reference sequence). V gave up 3 bases and J gave up 3 bases; unmatched junction bases: 8. The CDR3 sequence is 16 residues long. This clone was observed a few times. Per the study methods: It was from reference gene primer amplification that nucleated cell counts were estimated. Generated by immunoSEQ multiplex PCR, the TCRdb table keeps only in-frame clones and is missing some. V and J calls and clone size are given by that table; D and trimming were obtained from the DNA. This table has 150,000 to 200,000 clones, 87% appearing once. The chain recombines TRBV5-5 with TRBJ1-5, with 8 bases lining up with TRBD1. The clonotype was recovered from a human donor in a cohort sampled during active COVID-19. Sequences were obtained from peripheral blood. The CDR3 is CASSSHRGENNQPQHF. CDR3 in DNA: TGTGCCAGCAGCTCACACAGGGGGGAGAACAATCAGCCCCAGCATTTT.